Sequencing of this T cell receptor (beta chain) was carried out in a study of T cells in Graves' hyperthyroidism and ophthalmopathy. This CDR3 is 17 amino acids long. Germline CDR1 reads MNHNS; CDR2 reads SASEGT. Trimming shortened V by 2 bases and J by 1 base, and 17 bases separated the two germline ends. Whole-study findings and limits: Ophthalmopathy and stable hyperthyroidism were told apart by a 13 V-J model.

TCR beta CDR3 sequences were amplified from RNA transcripts. HTBI primers were used for first-round RT-PCR of the TCR CDR3. TCRdb analysed the multiplex PCR reads with MiXCR anew, one entry per CDR3 protein. The sample holds fewer than 400,000 distinct CDR3 sequences, around 15% seen once. At least ten counts were recorded for this clonotype. Its antigen is not known. Any patient presenting with uncontrolled infection, other autoimmune disease, pregnancy or lactation was left out. Orbital computed tomography and thyroid ultrasound, together with serum TRAb and thyroxine and clinical symptoms, were used for diagnoses. Source material for PBMCs was 10 ml fresh peripheral blood.

This clonotype was obtained from a man aged 45 to 65 with Graves' ophthalmopathy. V usage is TRBV6-1 and J usage is TRBJ2-5; either TRBD1 or TRBD2 may fit D (5 bases each). The sample consisted of blood. DNA of the CDR3: TGTGCCAGCAGTGAAATCAGGGCATTAACTAGCCAAGAGACCCAGTACTTC. Amino acids: CASSEIRALTSQETQYF.